Presented here are 27 T cell receptor beta chains from one specimen sequenced in a study of T cells in Graves' hyperthyroidism and ophthalmopathy. The CDR3 regions of TCR beta were amplified from RNA transcripts. The primer set for the first-round RT-PCR of the TCR CDR3 was HTBI. TCRdb fed the multiplex PCR reads into MiXCR, producing one record per CDR3 protein. The table lists hundreds of thousands of distinct CDR3 sequences, about 15% of them singletons. Sample: blood. These receptors all stem from a woman between 50 and 59 years old with Graves' ophthalmopathy.

This clonotype was counted many times. The chain couples TRBV5-5 to TRBJ2-3; either TRBD1 or TRBD2 may supply D (5 bases each). This CDR3 region has 17 residues. Germline V CDR1 and CDR2: SGHKS, YYEKEE (reference sequence). V lost 4 bases, J lost 4 bases, and 22 bases lay in between. For the CDR3, the DNA is TGTGCCAGCAGCCCGCCCGGGACCCAATCGAGGGCAGATACGCAGTATTTT. Translating gives CASSPPGTQSRADTQYF. The full variable domain, in which reference TRBV5-5 and TRBJ2-3 provide the parts outside the CDR3, is DAGVTQSPTHLIKTRGQQVTLRCSPISGHKSVSWYQQVLGQGPQFIFQYYEKEERGRGNFPDRFSARQFPNYSSELNVNALLLGDSALYLCASSPPGTQSRADTQYFGPGTRLTVL.

The rearrangement joins TRBV10-2 to TRBJ2-2; TRBD1 agrees at 8 bases. The CDR3 spans 17 residues. Trimming took 0 bases from V and 1 from J; bases not matched to a gene: 4. Germline V gives CDR1 WSHSY, CDR2 SAAADI. The CDR3 loop is CASSESRQGRNTGELFF. The CDR3 region has the DNA TGCGCCAGCAGTGAGTCTCGACAGGGGAGGAACACCGGGGAGCTGTTTTTT.

The table lists this clonotype with many counts. V is TRBV2 and J is TRBJ2-7, with 12 bases matching TRBD2. Germline-derived CDR1 and CDR2 are SNHLY and FYNNEI. The CDR3 has 14 residues. The trim removed 6 bases at V and 6 bases at J, leaving 6 bases unmatched. CDR3 loop: CASSASGREAEQYF. CDR3 DNA sequence: TGTGCCAGCAGCGCTAGCGGGAGGGAGGCCGAGCAGTACTTC.

The chain recombines TRBV28 with TRBJ2-5, with 9 positions matching TRBD1. This CDR3 is 14 amino acids long. V gave up 1 base and J gave up 10 bases; unmatched junction bases: 7. Per the germline V gene, CDR1 is MDHEN and CDR2 is SYDVKM. CDR3 amino acids: CASSLSGQGSDQYF. The CDR3 DNA reads TGTGCCAGCAGTTTATCGGGACAGGGTTCGGACCAGTACTTC.

There are many counts of this clonotype. The chain couples TRBV7-9 to TRBJ2-7; 9 bases agree with TRBD1. This CDR3 comprises 14 residues. Germline V gene data show CDR1 as SEHNR and CDR2 as FQNEAQ (reference sequence). V lost 5 bases and J lost 4; bases outside the gene matches: 6. The CDR3 region has the DNA TGTGCCAGCAGCACCGACAGGGGGATTTACGAGCAGTACTTC. It yields the protein CASSTDRGIYEQYF.

This clonotype showed up many times. J is TRBJ2-1 and V is TRBV20-1, with TRBD2 matching 10 bases. The J segment lost 12 bases and the V segment lost 5 bases, leaving 13 bases of the junction unmatched. This CDR3 region has 14 residues. Germline lookup yields CDR1 DFQATT and CDR2 SNEGSKA (reference sequence). The DNA of the CDR3 is TGCAGTGCTTATCCGGGACTAGCGTCGGCGTCGCAGTTCTTC. Amino acids: CSAYPGLASASQFF.

This clonotype was seen repeatedly, ten times or more. The germline gene is not matched at one end of the junction; a read error may be the cause. The V call is TRBV9, the J call TRBJ2-7; D call uncertain. The CDR3 is 13 residues long. CDR1 is SGDLS, CDR2 YYNGEE, per germline. The CDR3 loop is CASSVGNSYEQYF. CDR3 in DNA: TGTGCCAGCAGTGTAGGGAACAGCTACGAGCAGTACTTC.

This clonotype came up many times. The CDR3 DNA is TGTGCCAGCAGTCGGGGACGGAACTACGAGCAGTACTTC. Encoded protein: CASSRGRNYEQYF. The chain combines TRBV28 with TRBJ2-7, with D perhaps TRBD1 or TRBD2 (5 bases each). The V and J ends lost 5 bases and 3 bases respectively, with 11 bases between them. Germline V CDR1 and CDR2: MDHEN, SYDVKM. This CDR3 is 13 amino acids long.

This clonotype was observed a few times. The chain joins TRBV4-2 to TRBJ1-2; D perhaps matches TRBD1 (5 bases). CDR3 size: 15 residues. The V gene lost 0 bases and the J gene lost 7 bases, with 15 bases spanning the gap. Germline lookup yields CDR1 LGHNA and CDR2 YNFKEQ. CDR3 sequence (DNA): TGTGCCAGCAGCCAAGAAAGAACGGGGGGTCCTGGCTACACCTTC. Translated, it gives CASSQERTGGPGYTF.

As concerns this clonotype: Given a much more abundant clone one base away, this may be a read error. The chain couples TRBV12-3 or TRBV12-4 to TRBJ2-7, with TRBD2 matching over 13 bases. This CDR3 is built from 17 residues. V lost 3 bases and J lost 7; bases outside the gene matches: 12. The CDR3 loop reads CASSFLGLAGVRNEQYF. DNA of the CDR3: TGTGCCAGCAGTTTCCTTGGACTAGCGGGAGTAAGGAATGAGCAGTACTTC.

This clonotype was observed at least ten times. V and J are TRBV11-2 and TRBJ2-1; TRBD2 agrees at 12 bases. The CDR3 is 17 amino acids. Germline CDR1 is SGHAT and CDR2 is FQNNGV. V dropped 0 bases and J dropped 10; count of bases not matched to a gene: 10. The CDR3 DNA sequence: TGTGCCAGCAGCTTAGAAAAGCCTAGCGGGAGGGCCAGGGAGCAGTTCTTC. Amino acids: CASSLEKPSGRAREQFF.

In regard to this clonotype: The junction departs from the called germline gene at one end, perhaps through a read error. This sequence joins TRBV11-3 and TRBJ2-5, with TRBD2 matching 11 bases. This CDR3 comprises 15 residues. Germline-derived CDR1 and CDR2 are SGHNT and YENEEA. This CDR3 is CASNLAGGPEETQYF. In DNA, the CDR3 is TGTGCCAGCAACTTAGCGGGAGGGCCGGAAGAGACCCAGTACTTC.

There are many counts of this clonotype. This chain links TRBV7-2 with TRBJ2-2, with 7 bases identical to TRBD1. Germline assignment: CDR1 SGHTA and CDR2 FQGNSA. The CDR3 runs 15 residues. J gave up 3 bases and V 0 bases, and 1 base lay outside the gene matches. CDR3 sequence reads: CASSLATGYTGELFF. Here the CDR3 DNA reads TGTGCCAGCAGCTTAGCGACAGGGTACACCGGGGAGCTGTTTTTT.

This clonotype has more than one count but fewer than ten. The chain is built from TRBV20-1 and TRBJ2-5; D gene unclear. The V end was cut by 2 bases, the J end by 7 bases, with 11 bases between. The CDR3 runs to 12 residues. Per the germline V gene, CDR1 is DFQATT and CDR2 is SNEGSKA (reference sequence). CDR3 in DNA: TGCAGTGCTAGACAGGCCGTTGGGACCCAGTACTTC. Translating it yields CSARQAVGTQYF.

V and J are TRBV19 and TRBJ2-1, with 12 bases lining up with TRBD2. Germline V gives CDR1 LNHDA, CDR2 SQIVND (reference sequence). The CDR3 is 17 residues long. V shed 7 bases and J 6 bases; nucleotides not matched to a gene: 13. The CDR3 DNA is TGTGCCAGTAAGGGAGGTCTAGCGGGAGGGATCGCCAATGAGCAGTTCTTC. Translating it yields CASKGGLAGGIANEQFF. Full variable domain (missing parts from reference TRBV19 and TRBJ2-1): DGGITQSPKYLFRKEGQNVTLSCEQNLNHDAMYWYRQDPGQGLRLIYYSQIVNDFQKGDIAEGYSVSREKKESFPLTVTSAQKNPTAFYLCASKGGLAGGIANEQFFGPGTRLTVL.

This clonotype was observed a few times. One junction end disagrees with the germline gene, perhaps due to a read error. The chain uses TRBV28 and TRBJ2-5; D assignment may be TRBD1 or TRBD2 (5 bases each). This CDR3 spans 14 amino acids. Per germline, CDR1 MDHEN and CDR2 SYDVKM. CDR3 in DNA: TGTGCCGGCAGTTTATGGGACGGGCAAGAGACCCAGTACTTC. Translating it yields CAGSLWDGQETQYF.

This clonotype was seen a handful of times. V gene TRBV28 combines with J gene TRBJ2-2; D is possibly TRBD1 (6 bases). V dropped 2 bases and J dropped 5 bases, with 12 bases sitting between them. This CDR3 contains 15 residues. The germline V gene has CDR1 MDHEN and CDR2 SYDVKM. CDR3 DNA sequence: TGTGCCAGCAGTTTAATTGGCACAGGGACCGGGGAGCTGTTTTTT. Amino acid sequence: CASSLIGTGTGELFF. Combining the CDR3 with reference TRBV28 and TRBJ2-2 gives the whole variable domain DVKVTQSSRYLVKRTGEKVFLECVQDMDHENMFWYRQDPGLGLRLIYFSYDVKMKEKGDIPEGYSVSREKKERFSLILESASTNQTSMYLCASSLIGTGTGELFFGEGSRLTVL.

Note on this clonotype: A much larger clone is a single base away; this may be a read error. The gene calls are TRBV3-1 and TRBJ1-2; TRBD1 is a possible D gene (5 bases). This CDR3 region has 15 residues. The germline V gene encodes CDR1 LGHDT and CDR2 YNNKEL (reference sequence). The CDR3 bases are TGTGCCAGCGGCCAAGGGTCCACAGGCAACTATGGCTACACCTTC. Its translation: CASGQGSTGNYGYTF. Complete variable domain (other parts from reference TRBV3-1 and TRBJ1-2): DTAVSQTPKYLVTQMGNDKSIKCEQNLGHDTMYWYKQDSKKFLKIMFSYNNKELIINETVPNRFSPKSPDKAHLNLHINSLELGDSAVYFCASGQGSTGNYGYTFGSGTRLTVV.

This clonotype was counted at least ten times. The chain has TRBV5-1 and TRBJ2-1, with D possibly called TRBD1 or TRBD2 (5 bases each). V was trimmed by 4 bases and J by 1 base, leaving 12 bases between them. CDR1 is SGHRS and CDR2 is YFSETQ in the germline V gene. The CDR3 is 15 amino acids. The CDR3 DNA sequence: TGCGCCAGCAGCCGGGACGACTCATCCTACAATGAGCAGTTCTTC. It translates to CASSRDDSSYNEQFF.

In its sample, this clonotype was seen many times. This rearrangement joins TRBV11-3 to TRBJ2-3, with 8 bases matching TRBD1. CDR1 and CDR2 (germline): SGHNT, YENEEA. The CDR3 loop spans 14 amino acids. V shed 5 bases, J shed 4 bases, and the junction held 5 bases outside the gene matches. CDR3 DNA sequence: TGTGCCAGCAGCCCCCGGACAGGGCCAGATACGCAGTATTTT. This codes for CASSPRTGPDTQYF. The entire variable domain, with the rest obtained from reference TRBV11-3 and TRBJ2-3, is as follows: EAGVVQSPRYKIIEKKQPVAFWCNPISGHNTLYWYLQNLGQGPELLIRYENEEAVDDSQLPKDRFSAERLKGVDSTLKIQPAELGDSAVYLCASSPRTGPDTQYFGPGTRLTVL.

This clonotype was seen repeatedly, ten times or more. This rearrangement joins TRBV29-1 to TRBJ2-3, with TRBD2 matching 10 bases. This CDR3 has 13 amino acids. The V gene end was trimmed by 4 bases and the J gene end by 6 bases; junction bases not matched to a gene: 4. The germline CDR1 and CDR2 sequences are SQVTM and ANQGSEA. The CDR3 DNA reads TGCAGCGTTGTACTAGCGGGAAGGGATACGCAGTATTTT. This translates into CSVVLAGRDTQYF.

V and J are TRBV19 and TRBJ1-1; D is unclear. CDR1 LNHDA and CDR2 SQIVND come from the germline V gene (reference sequence). V was shortened by 9 bases and J by 6 bases, with 11 bases between the two germline ends. The CDR3 is 11 residues long. The CDR3 coding sequence is TGTGCCAGCAGAAACACGGCTGAAGCTTTCTTT. This encodes CASRNTAEAFF.

The CDR3, as DNA: TGTGCCACCAGCAGGGGTAGCGGGGGCTCCTACAATGAGCAGTTCTTC. It is translated as CATSRGSGGSYNEQFF. The gene calls are TRBV15 and TRBJ2-1, with 9 bases that match TRBD2. The V gene end was trimmed by 3 bases and the J gene end by 0 bases; junction bases not matched to a gene: 3. Germline assignment: CDR1 LNHNV and CDR2 YYDKDF (reference sequence). The CDR3 length is 16 residues.

The V call is TRBV10-3, the J call TRBJ1-5; no clear D. From germline, CDR1 is ENHRY and CDR2 SYGVKD. The V end lost 3 bases, the J end lost 3 bases, and 12 bases lay between the germline ends. CDR3 length: 15 residues. The CDR3 sequence: CAISDWERINQPQHF. The CDR3 nucleotides read TGTGCCATCAGTGATTGGGAACGTATCAATCAGCCCCAGCATTTT.

The chain links TRBV19 to TRBJ2-7; no definite D call. Per the germline V gene, CDR1 is LNHDA and CDR2 is SQIVND (reference sequence). Trimming took off 3 bases at V and 3 bases at J, with 12 bases between the two ends. This CDR3 has 14 residues. As DNA, the CDR3 is TGTGCCAGTAGTATTGTCACCGGCAACTACGAGCAGTACTTC. Encoded protein: CASSIVTGNYEQYF. The full variable domain, in which reference TRBV19 and TRBJ2-7 provide the parts outside the CDR3, is DGGITQSPKYLFRKEGQNVTLSCEQNLNHDAMYWYRQDPGQGLRLIYYSQIVNDFQKGDIAEGYSVSREKKESFPLTVTSAQKNPTAFYLCASSIVTGNYEQYFGPGTRLTVT.

The gene calls are TRBV4-3 and TRBJ1-1; 7 positions agree with TRBD1. CDR3 length: 15 amino acids. Germline CDR1 and CDR2: LGHNA and YSLEER. The junction had 2 bases not matched to a gene; V was cut back by 0 bases and J by 1 base. The chain's CDR3 is CASSQDRQGNTEAFF. CDR3 DNA: TGCGCCAGCAGCCAAGACAGACAGGGGAACACTGAAGCTTTCTTT.

In its sample, this clonotype was seen many times. J is TRBJ2-7 and V is TRBV27; D ambiguous. Germline V gene data show CDR1 as MNHEY and CDR2 as SMNVEV (reference sequence). V shed 3 bases and J shed 0 bases, with 12 bases lying between them. The CDR3 is made up of 15 amino acids. The CDR3 DNA follows: TGTGCCAGCAGTTTTGTCCCCCAGAGCTCCTACGAGCAGTACTTC. It translates to CASSFVPQSSYEQYF.